This TCR beta chain was identified in a study of cytomegalovirus exposure and HLA in healthy donors. Overall study context: A subsequent analysis stated that the 110 or so validation repertoires were run on the same platform as the roughly 670 first-cohort repertoires. Study results and caveats: Using the classifier, cytomegalovirus status was reportedly diagnosed with high specificity and sensitivity. Overall, about 160 TCR beta chains were annotated as cytomegalovirus-associated. Whilst most TCR sequences proved rare, a subset of public TCRs occurred across many donors.

This clone came up once. Its target is unknown. Profiled with immunoSEQ multiplex PCR; TCRdb holds only in-frame clones, not every one. Of some 190,000 clones listed, about 83% are singletons. Losses at the gene ends were 0 bases for V and 5 bases for J; bases not matched to a gene: 14. This CDR3 has 18 residues. CDR1 and CDR2 (germline): LGHNA, YNFKEQ. V gene TRBV4-2 combines with J gene TRBJ2-5; 8 bases map to TRBD2. The receptor comes from a woman between 18 and 30 years old in good health and CMV-seronegative. The sequenced material came from PBMCs. CDR3 protein: CASSQDLKAGAKKETQYF. The CDR3, as DNA: TGTGCCAGCAGCCAAGATTTGAAAGCGGGGGCGAAGAAGGAGACCCAGTACTTC.